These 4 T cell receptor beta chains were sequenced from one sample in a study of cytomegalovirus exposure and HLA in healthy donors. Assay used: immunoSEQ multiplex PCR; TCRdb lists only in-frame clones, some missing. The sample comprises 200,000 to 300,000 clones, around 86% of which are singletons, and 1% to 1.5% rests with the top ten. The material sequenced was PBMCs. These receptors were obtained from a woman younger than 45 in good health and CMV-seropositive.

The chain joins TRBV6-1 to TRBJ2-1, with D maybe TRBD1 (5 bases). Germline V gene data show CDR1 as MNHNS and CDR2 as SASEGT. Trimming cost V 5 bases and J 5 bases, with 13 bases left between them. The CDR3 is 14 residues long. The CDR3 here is CASSRTGVNNEQFF. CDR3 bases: TGTGCCAGCAGTCGTACAGGAGTAAACAATGAGCAGTTCTTC.

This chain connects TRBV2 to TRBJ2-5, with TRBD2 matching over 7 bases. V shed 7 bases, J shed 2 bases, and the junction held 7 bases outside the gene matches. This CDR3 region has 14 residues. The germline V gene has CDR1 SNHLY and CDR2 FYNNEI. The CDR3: CASNAGATQETQYF. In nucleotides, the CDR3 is TGTGCCAGCAACGCGGGAGCTACTCAAGAGACCCAGTACTTC.

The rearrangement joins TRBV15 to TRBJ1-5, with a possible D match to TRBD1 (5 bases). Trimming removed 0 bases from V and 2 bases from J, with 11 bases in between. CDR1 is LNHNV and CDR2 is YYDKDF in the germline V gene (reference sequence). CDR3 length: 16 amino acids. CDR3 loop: CATSRDQGARNQPQHF. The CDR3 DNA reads TGTGCCACCAGCAGAGATCAGGGTGCGCGCAATCAGCCCCAGCATTTT. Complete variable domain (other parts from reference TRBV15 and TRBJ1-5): DAMVIQNPRYQVTQFGKPVTLSCSQTLNHNVMYWYQQKSSQAPKLLFHYYDKDFNNEADTPDNFQSRRPNTSFCFLDIRSPGLGDTAMYLCATSRDQGARNQPQHFGDGTRLSIL.

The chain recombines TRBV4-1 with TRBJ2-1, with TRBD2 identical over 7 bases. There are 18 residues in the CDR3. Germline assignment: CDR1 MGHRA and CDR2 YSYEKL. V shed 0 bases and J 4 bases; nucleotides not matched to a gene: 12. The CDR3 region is CASSQDRSGMRGYNEQFF. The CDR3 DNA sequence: TGCGCCAGCAGCCAAGATAGGAGCGGGATGCGGGGGTACAATGAGCAGTTCTTC.